These 22 T cell receptor beta chains originate from one sample sequenced in a study of T cells in Graves' hyperthyroidism and ophthalmopathy. Amplified regions were TCR beta CDR3 sequences from RNA transcripts. An initial round of RT-PCR targeting the TCR CDR3 relied on the HTBI primer set. TCRdb reanalysed the multiplex PCR reads using MiXCR and keeps one entry per CDR3 protein. The sample carries 200,000 to 250,000 distinct CDR3 sequences, roughly 15% recorded once. Sequenced material: blood. These receptors all stem from a woman between 18 and 30 years old with Graves' ophthalmopathy.

At least ten counts were recorded for this clonotype. The V call is TRBV11-3, the J call TRBJ1-2; 10 bases are shared with TRBD1. The junction had 11 bases not matched to a gene; V was cut back by 5 bases and J by 5 bases. Per the germline V gene, CDR1 is SGHNT and CDR2 is YENEEA. CDR3 length equals 16 residues. The chain's CDR3 is CASSLTPGTGVYGYTF. The CDR3 DNA sequence: TGTGCCAGCAGCCTTACACCAGGGACAGGGGTTTATGGCTACACCTTC.

This clonotype was seen repeatedly, ten times or more. V is TRBV7-2 and J is TRBJ2-7; the D gene is possibly TRBD1 (5 bases). V lost 5 bases to trimming and J lost 0 bases, with 17 bases between them. Germline CDR1 reads SGHTA; CDR2 reads FQGNSA. The CDR3 is made up of 16 amino acids. For the CDR3, the DNA is TGTGCCAGCAGCAAAGGGGTGGCACTAAGCTCCTACGAGCAGTACTTC. Translation: CASSKGVALSSYEQYF. The whole variable domain, filled in from reference TRBV7-2 and TRBJ2-7, reads GAGVSQSPSNKVTEKGKDVELRCDPISGHTALYWYRQSLGQGLEFLIYFQGNSAPDKSGLPSDRFSAERTGGSVSTLTIQRTQQEDSAVYLCASSKGVALSSYEQYFGPGTRLTVT.

This clonotype was detected a few times. The chain couples TRBV19 to TRBJ2-7, with 8 bases lining up with TRBD1. Germline CDR1 reads LNHDA; CDR2 reads SQIVND (reference sequence). CDR3 length: 13 amino acids. Unmatched junction bases numbered 6, after V lost 6 bases and J lost 5 bases. CDR3 bases: TGTGCCAGTAGGGCCGGGACAGGACACGAGCAGTACTTC. Protein: CASRAGTGHEQYF. Full variable domain (outside the CDR3, taken from reference TRBV19 and TRBJ2-7): DGGITQSPKYLFRKEGQNVTLSCEQNLNHDAMYWYRQDPGQGLRLIYYSQIVNDFQKGDIAEGYSVSREKKESFPLTVTSAQKNPTAFYLCASRAGTGHEQYFGPGTRLTVT.

This clonotype occurred many times. The chain carries TRBV7-3 and TRBJ1-1; no firm D call. V was clipped by 5 bases and J by 3 bases, with 10 bases between them. This CDR3 spans 13 amino acids. CDR1 is SGHTA, CDR2 FQGTGA, per germline. CDR3 nucleotides: TGTGCCAGCAGCATTTCCCGGGACACTGAAGCTTTCTTT. Protein: CASSISRDTEAFF. Full variable domain (remainder filled in from reference TRBV7-3 and TRBJ1-1): GAGVSQTPSNKVTEKGKYVELRCDPISGHTALYWYRQSLGQGPEFLIYFQGTGAADDSGLPNDRFFAVRPEGSVSTLKIQRTERGDSAVYLCASSISRDTEAFFGQGTRLTVV.

The table lists this clonotype with many counts. The chain is built from TRBV28 and TRBJ1-1; D uncertain. The CDR3 consists of 13 residues. V was trimmed by 7 bases and J by 0 bases, leaving 9 bases between them. The germline CDR1 and CDR2 sequences are MDHEN and SYDVKM. The CDR3 sequence: CASTDSLNTEAFF. The CDR3 bases are TGTGCCAGCACCGATTCTTTGAACACTGAAGCTTTCTTT.

J is TRBJ2-7 and V is TRBV28, with TRBD1 matching 9 bases. Germline V gene sequence: CDR1 MDHEN, CDR2 SYDVKM. The CDR3 has 15 residues. The V segment lost 1 base and the J segment 6 bases; nucleotides outside the gene matches: 7. DNA for the CDR3: TGTGCCAGCAGTTTATTAAGTACAGGGGGCATCGAGCAGTACTTC. Its translation: CASSLLSTGGIEQYF.

In its sample, this clonotype was seen many times. The J gene is TRBJ2-5, the V gene TRBV7-9; 15 bases are shared with TRBD2. Germline values: CDR1 SEHNR, CDR2 FQNEAQ (reference sequence). The CDR3 totals 16 residues. V dropped 4 bases and J dropped 5; count of bases not matched to a gene: 5. The CDR3 coding sequence is TGTGCCAGCAGCTGGACTAGCGGGGGGGCACGGGAGACCCAGTACTTC. Protein: CASSWTSGGARETQYF.

In this sample, this clonotype turned up a few times. The genes are TRBV10-3 and TRBJ2-7; D is perhaps TRBD1 (5 bases). Germline values: CDR1 ENHRY, CDR2 SYGVKD. The V end was cut by 4 bases, the J end by 0 bases, with 10 bases between. The CDR3 extends over 14 amino acids. CDR3 bases: TGTGCCATCAGTGCCACAGGAAACTCCTACGAGCAGTACTTC. Translating gives CAISATGNSYEQYF.

This clonotype has a count of ten or more. This chain links TRBV18 with TRBJ2-7; weak D call: TRBD1 (6 bases). Germline CDR1 KGHSH, CDR2 LQKENI. The length of the CDR3 is 16 residues. The V end was cut by 3 bases, the J end by 0 bases, with 15 bases between. The CDR3 DNA reads TGTGCCAGCTCACCCGCCCCGGACAGCAGCTCCTACGAGCAGTACTTC. Protein product: CASSPAPDSSSYEQYF.

The sample holds many counts of this clonotype. V usage is TRBV9 and J usage is TRBJ1-5; D gene uncertain. Trimming removed 4 bases from V and 0 bases from J, with 11 bases in between. This CDR3 spans 15 amino acids. Germline values: CDR1 SGDLS, CDR2 YYNGEE. In DNA form, the CDR3 reads TGTGCCAGCAGCTCCGGCGCCACTAGCAATCAGCCCCAGCATTTT. Protein product: CASSSGATSNQPQHF.

This clonotype was recorded at least ten times. This chain connects TRBV28 to TRBJ2-5; 9 bases line up with TRBD2. CDR3 length: 16 amino acids. The V and J ends lost 5 bases and 2 bases, in that order; junction bases with no gene match: 9. Germline V CDR1 and CDR2: MDHEN, SYDVKM. CDR3 nucleotide sequence: TGTGCCAGCAGTCTTCCGACTAGCGGCATTCAAGAGACCCAGTACTTC. Residues: CASSLPTSGIQETQYF.

This clonotype was counted many times. The chain uses TRBV19 and TRBJ2-7; 13 nucleotides match TRBD2. V dropped 5 bases and J dropped 2; count of bases not matched to a gene: 3. CDR3 length: 15 residues. In germline, CDR1 is LNHDA, CDR2 SQIVND (reference sequence). The CDR3, as DNA: TGTGCCAGTAGTTTCGGACTAGCGGGAGCCTACGAGCAGTACTTC. Residues: CASSFGLAGAYEQYF.

The rearrangement links TRBV7-2 to TRBJ1-4; 7 nucleotides line up with TRBD1. Germline V lookup: CDR1 SGHTA, CDR2 FQGNSA. V lost 5 bases to trimming and J lost 7 bases; unmatched junction nucleotides: 13. The CDR3 is made up of 16 amino acids. The CDR3 here is CASSAIDREGGEKLFF. The CDR3 DNA is TGTGCCAGCAGCGCTATTGACAGGGAAGGGGGTGAAAAACTGTTTTTT.

This clonotype was detected ten times or more. The rearrangement links TRBV30 to TRBJ2-7; TRBD2 agrees at 9 bases. The germline V gene encodes CDR1 GTSNPN and CDR2 SVGIG (reference sequence). The CDR3 contains 15 residues. The V gene end was trimmed by 1 base and the J gene end by 5 bases; junction bases not matched to a gene: 9. The CDR3 spells CAWSGAGGRVDEQYF. The DNA for the CDR3 is TGTGCCTGGAGTGGGGCGGGAGGGCGAGTGGACGAGCAGTACTTC. The variable domain in full, completed from reference TRBV30 and TRBJ2-7, reads SQTIHQWPATLVQPVGSPLSLECTVEGTSNPNLYWYRQAAGRGLQLLFYSVGIGQISSEVPQNLSASRPQDRQFILSSKKLLLSDSGFYLCAWSGAGGRVDEQYFGPGTRLTVT.

This clonotype was counted many times. This CDR3 is CASSLFSEQFF. CDR3 in DNA: TGTGCCAGCAGTTTATTTAGTGAGCAGTTCTTC. The chain recombines TRBV28 with TRBJ2-1; D gene uncertain. The CDR3 has 11 amino acids. V was cut by 1 base and J by 9 bases, with 4 bases left in between. Germline V lookup: CDR1 MDHEN, CDR2 SYDVKM.

This clonotype came up many times. The CDR3 sequence is CASSEGGTEAFF. CDR3 in DNA: TGTGCCAGCAGTGAAGGGGGGACTGAAGCTTTCTTT. The V call is TRBV2, the J call TRBJ1-1, with a tentative D call TRBD1 (5 bases). Trimming removed 1 base from V and 5 bases from J, with 5 bases in between. CDR1 SNHLY and CDR2 FYNNEI come from the germline V gene. This CDR3 contains 12 residues.

The chain joins TRBV19 to TRBJ2-2; TRBD2 is a possible D gene (5 bases). Germline CDR1 and CDR2: LNHDA and SQIVND (reference sequence). The CDR3 runs 14 residues. V was trimmed by 7 bases and J by 2 bases, leaving 11 bases between them. In DNA, the CDR3 is TGTGCCAGTACAGCGGCGAGAAACACCGGGGAGCTGTTTTTT. Its translation: CASTAARNTGELFF. Filled out from reference TRBV19 and TRBJ2-2, the complete variable domain reads DGGITQSPKYLFRKEGQNVTLSCEQNLNHDAMYWYRQDPGQGLRLIYYSQIVNDFQKGDIAEGYSVSREKKESFPLTVTSAQKNPTAFYLCASTAARNTGELFFGEGSRLTVL.

The chain carries TRBV6-1 and TRBJ2-1; D unclear. Looked up from germline, CDR1 is MNHNS and CDR2 is SASEGT. This CDR3 is built from 14 residues. V was trimmed by 10 bases and J by 6 bases, leaving 19 bases between them. CDR3 DNA: TGTGCCACCCAAGTAGCAGGCCTCGTCAATGAGCAGTTCTTC. This encodes CATQVAGLVNEQFF.

Only a few counts were recorded for this clonotype. A read error may explain this, as a much larger clone is one base away. The CDR3 nucleotides are TGTGCCAGCGCGGGGAGGGGACGGGGGGATTTGGGAGAGACCCAGTACTTC. Residues: CASAGRGRGDLGETQYF. V usage is TRBV25-1 and J usage is TRBJ2-5; 7 positions agree with TRBD2. V was pared by 8 bases and J by 4 bases, with 19 bases of the junction left unmatched. CDR3 length: 17 amino acids. CDR1 is MGHDK, CDR2 SYGVNS, per germline.

The sample holds many counts of this clonotype. The chain links TRBV7-3 to TRBJ2-1; D is ambiguous. Germline V CDR1 and CDR2: SGHTA, FQGTGA. Trimming cost V 1 base and J 4 bases, with 8 bases left between them. The CDR3 length is 14 residues. The CDR3 sequence: CASSLSQLYNEQFF. CDR3 bases: TGTGCCAGCAGCTTAAGTCAGCTATACAATGAGCAGTTCTTC.

This clonotype occurred many times. The CDR3 sequence is CASSLFQRTSGGREQFF. The CDR3 DNA is TGTGCCAGCAGTTTATTTCAAAGGACTAGCGGGGGCCGGGAGCAGTTCTTC. The gene calls are TRBV28 and TRBJ2-1; 13 bases are shared with TRBD2. The germline V gene has CDR1 MDHEN and CDR2 SYDVKM. The ends lost 1 base at V and 10 bases at J; junction bases unmatched: 10. CDR3 length: 17 amino acids.

This clonotype was observed a handful of times. This CDR3 reads CASSFMAANYGYTF. CDR3 DNA sequence: TGTGCCAGCAGCTTTATGGCAGCAAACTATGGCTACACCTTC. The V call is TRBV5-4, the J call TRBJ1-2, with D uncertain. This CDR3 is 14 amino acids long. Trimming took 2 bases from V and 2 from J, leaving 10 bases between them. Germline-derived CDR1 and CDR2 are SGHNT and YYREEE (reference sequence).